The clone carrying this T cell receptor beta chain was counted only a few times. Antigen: not known. The sample is drawn from a study of beta chain features in type 1 diabetes. Study context: Examined across all samples were about 110,000,000 sorted cells.

With 1 base removed from V and 1 base from J, the gap between germline ends came to 14 bases. This CDR3 spans 16 amino acids. Germline V gene data show CDR1 as SGHAT and CDR2 as FQNNGV. Isolated RNA was reverse transcribed in full, so expressed TCRB transcripts were sequenced. Profiling relied on immunoSEQ multiplex PCR, and the TCRdb table lists in-frame clones only, not all of them. Counted here are 200,000 to 250,000 clones, approximately 14% occurring once; the ten biggest clones make up roughly 0.02%. Blood was drawn once from each donor into heparinised tubes. The draws averaged around 120 mL. Sorting with CD45RO/CCR7/CD25/CD127/CD95/CD27 yielded naive, central memory, regulatory and stem-like memory CD4+ cells. Study-wide points: Relative to healthy donors, patients appeared to have naive, central memory and Treg TCRB repertoires that were more similar. Moderately but significantly shorter TCRB CDR3s were found in Type 1 diabetes patients in all four CD4+ subsets.

The sample was naive CD4+ T cells from blood. This chain joins TRBV11-2 and TRBJ2-7; D may be TRBD2 (5 bases). This sequence was found in a man aged 25-40 years with type 1 diabetes. The CDR3 DNA reads as TGTGCCAGCAGCTTAGGGGAGACGTCCGTATCCTACGAGCAGTACTTC. This codes for CASSLGETSVSYEQYF.